This T cell receptor beta chain came from a study of blood T cell repertoires in COVID-19. Study as a whole: From T cells, B-cell-depleted T cells, or PBMCs came the material, which was cDNA or gDNA.

The CDR3 extends over 13 amino acids. V shed 9 bases and J shed 6 bases, with 18 bases lying between them. The germline V gene has CDR1 MNHEY and CDR2 SVGAGI. Across about two dozen US areas, participants ranged in age from 18 to 89 years. Allocation to cohorts depended on clinical history reported by the participants. The data were produced by immunoSEQ multiplex PCR, yet TCRdb's version contains in-frame clones alone and is incomplete. The sample has about 310,000 clones, 70% to 90% seen once; the top ten hold around 2.2%. The genes are TRBV6-5 and TRBJ2-7, with D possibly TRBD2 on 5 matching bases. The source material was PBMCs or T cells enriched from blood (not recorded which). The sequence was obtained from a young man who had recovered from COVID-19. This CDR3 is CASSPRDPGEQYF. For the CDR3, the DNA is TGTGCCAGTTCTCCGAGGGATCCAGGCGAGCAGTACTTC.